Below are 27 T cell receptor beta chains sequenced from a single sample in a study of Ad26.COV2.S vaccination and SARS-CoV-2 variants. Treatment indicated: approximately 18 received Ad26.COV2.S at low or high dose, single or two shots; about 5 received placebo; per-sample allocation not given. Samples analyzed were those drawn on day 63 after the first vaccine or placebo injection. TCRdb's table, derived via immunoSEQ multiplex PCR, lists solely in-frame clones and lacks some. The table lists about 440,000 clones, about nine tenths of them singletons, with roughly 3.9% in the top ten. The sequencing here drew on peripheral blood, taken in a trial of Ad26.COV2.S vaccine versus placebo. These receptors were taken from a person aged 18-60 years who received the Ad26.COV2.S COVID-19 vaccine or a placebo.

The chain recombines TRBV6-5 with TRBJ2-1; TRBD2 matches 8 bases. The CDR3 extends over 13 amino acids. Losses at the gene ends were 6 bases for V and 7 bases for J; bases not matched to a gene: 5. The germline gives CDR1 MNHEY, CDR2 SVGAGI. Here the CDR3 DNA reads TGTGCCAGCAGCCAGCGGGAGAGGAATGAGCAGTTCTTC. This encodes CASSQRERNEQFF.

In DNA form, the CDR3 reads TGTGCCAGCAGTGTCGGAGGGTCCGGGACAGGGATCTACGAGCAGTACTTC. It specifies CASSVGGSGTGIYEQYF. The V gene is TRBV28, the J gene TRBJ2-7; 9 bases agree with TRBD1. CDR1 MDHEN and CDR2 SYDVKM come from the germline V gene. V was clipped by 5 bases and J by 3 bases; unmatched bases: 14. CDR3 length: 17 amino acids.

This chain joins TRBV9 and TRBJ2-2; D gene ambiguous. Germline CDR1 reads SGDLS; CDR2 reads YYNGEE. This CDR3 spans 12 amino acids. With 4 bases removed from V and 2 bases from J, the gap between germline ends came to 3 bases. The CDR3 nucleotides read TGTGCCAGCAGCACAAACACCGGGGAGCTGTTTTTT. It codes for CASSTNTGELFF.

The CDR3 loop reads CASSNSRRVNSPLHF. In nucleotides, the CDR3 is TGTGCCAGCAGTAATAGCAGGAGAGTTAATTCACCCCTCCACTTT. The chain couples TRBV2 to TRBJ1-6; D ambiguous. V lost 5 bases and J 6 bases, leaving 14 bases between the germline ends. Germline CDR1 SNHLY, CDR2 FYNNEI. The CDR3 covers 15 residues.

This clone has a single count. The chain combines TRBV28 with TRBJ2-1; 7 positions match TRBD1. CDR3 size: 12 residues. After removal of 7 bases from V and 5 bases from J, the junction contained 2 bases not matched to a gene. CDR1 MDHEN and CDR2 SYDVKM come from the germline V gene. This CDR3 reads CASKTGNNEQFF. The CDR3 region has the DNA TGTGCCAGCAAGACAGGGAACAATGAGCAGTTCTTC. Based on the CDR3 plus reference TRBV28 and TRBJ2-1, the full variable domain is DVKVTQSSRYLVKRTGEKVFLECVQDMDHENMFWYRQDPGLGLRLIYFSYDVKMKEKGDIPEGYSVSREKKERFSLILESASTNQTSMYLCASKTGNNEQFFGPGTRLTVL.

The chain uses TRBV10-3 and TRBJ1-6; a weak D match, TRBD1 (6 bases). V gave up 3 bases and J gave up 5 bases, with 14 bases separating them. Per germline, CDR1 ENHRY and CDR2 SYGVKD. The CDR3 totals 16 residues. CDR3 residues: CAISEHSAGDNSPLHF. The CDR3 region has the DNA TGTGCCATCAGTGAACATTCGGCAGGGGATAATTCACCCCTCCACTTT.

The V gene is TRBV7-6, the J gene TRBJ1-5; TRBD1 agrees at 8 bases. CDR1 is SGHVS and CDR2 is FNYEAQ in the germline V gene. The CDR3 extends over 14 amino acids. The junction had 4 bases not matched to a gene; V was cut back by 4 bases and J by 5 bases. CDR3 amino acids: CASSSGQGHQPQHF. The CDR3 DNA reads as TGTGCCAGCAGCTCTGGACAGGGACATCAGCCCCAGCATTTT. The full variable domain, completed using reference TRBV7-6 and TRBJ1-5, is GAGVSQSPRYKVTKRGQDVALRCDPISGHVSLYWYRQALGQGPEFLTYFNYEAQQDKSGLPNDRFSAERPEGSISTLTIQRTEQRDSAMYRCASSSGQGHQPQHFGDGTRLSIL.

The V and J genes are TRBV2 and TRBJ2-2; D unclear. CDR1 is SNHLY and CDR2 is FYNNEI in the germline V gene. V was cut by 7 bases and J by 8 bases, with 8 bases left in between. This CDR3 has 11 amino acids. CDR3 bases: TGTGCCAGCAAATTGGTTGGGGAGCTGTTTTTT. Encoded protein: CASKLVGELFF.

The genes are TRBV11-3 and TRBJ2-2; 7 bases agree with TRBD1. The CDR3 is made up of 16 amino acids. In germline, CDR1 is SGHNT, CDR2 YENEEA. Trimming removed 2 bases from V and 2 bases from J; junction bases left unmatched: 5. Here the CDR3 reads CASSLFGTENTGELFF. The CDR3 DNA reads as TGTGCCAGCAGCTTATTTGGGACAGAAAACACCGGGGAGCTGTTTTTT.

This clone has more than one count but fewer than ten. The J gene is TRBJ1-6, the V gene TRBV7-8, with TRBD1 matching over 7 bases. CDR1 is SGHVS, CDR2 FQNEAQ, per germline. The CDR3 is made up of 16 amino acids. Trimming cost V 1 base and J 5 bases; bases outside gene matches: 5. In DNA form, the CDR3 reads TGTGCCAGCAGCTTAGGGCAGGGGGGACATAATTCACCCCTCCACTTT. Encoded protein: CASSLGQGGHNSPLHF.

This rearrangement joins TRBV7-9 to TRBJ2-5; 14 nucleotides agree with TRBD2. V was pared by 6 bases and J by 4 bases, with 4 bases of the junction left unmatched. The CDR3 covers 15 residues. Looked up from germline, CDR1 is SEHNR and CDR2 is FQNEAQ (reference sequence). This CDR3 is CASRTSGRAGETQYF. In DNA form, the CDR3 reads TGTGCCAGCAGGACTAGCGGGAGGGCCGGAGAGACCCAGTACTTC.

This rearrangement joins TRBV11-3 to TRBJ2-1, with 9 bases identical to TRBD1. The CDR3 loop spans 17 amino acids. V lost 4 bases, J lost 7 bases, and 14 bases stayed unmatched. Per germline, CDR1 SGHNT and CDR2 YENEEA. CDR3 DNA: TGTGCCAGCAGCTCGTGGAGAGGGACAGGGACGAGGAATGAGCAGTTCTTC. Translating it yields CASSSWRGTGTRNEQFF.

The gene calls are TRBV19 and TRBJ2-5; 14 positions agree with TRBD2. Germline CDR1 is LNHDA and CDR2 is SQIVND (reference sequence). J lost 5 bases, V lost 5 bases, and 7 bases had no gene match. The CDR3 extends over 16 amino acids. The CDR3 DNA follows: TGTGCCAGTAGTCCAGGGGGACTAGCGGGAGTGGAGACCCAGTACTTC. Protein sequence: CASSPGGLAGVETQYF.

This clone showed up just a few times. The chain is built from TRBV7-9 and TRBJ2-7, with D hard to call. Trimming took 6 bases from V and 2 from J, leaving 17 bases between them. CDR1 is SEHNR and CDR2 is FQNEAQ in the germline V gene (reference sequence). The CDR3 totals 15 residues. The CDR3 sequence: CASSPLSGGAYEQYF. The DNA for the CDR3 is TGTGCCAGCAGTCCCCTAAGTGGCGGTGCCTACGAGCAGTACTTC.

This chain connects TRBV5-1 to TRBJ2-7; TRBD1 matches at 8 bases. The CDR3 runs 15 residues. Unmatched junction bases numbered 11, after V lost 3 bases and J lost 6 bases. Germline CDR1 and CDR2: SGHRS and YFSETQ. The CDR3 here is CASSSGQGMSREQYF. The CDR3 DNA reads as TGCGCCAGCAGCTCTGGACAGGGTATGTCTCGCGAGCAGTACTTC.

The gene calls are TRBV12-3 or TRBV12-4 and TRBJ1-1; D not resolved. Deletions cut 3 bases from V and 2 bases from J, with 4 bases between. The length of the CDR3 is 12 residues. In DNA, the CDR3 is TGTGCCAGCAGTTTTATAAACACTGAAGCTTTCTTT. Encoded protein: CASSFINTEAFF.

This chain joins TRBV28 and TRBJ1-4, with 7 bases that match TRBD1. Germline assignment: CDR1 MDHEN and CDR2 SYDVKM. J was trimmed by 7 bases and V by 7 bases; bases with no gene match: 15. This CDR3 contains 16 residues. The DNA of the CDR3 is TGTGCCAGCATCCAGACAGGGTTCGTCAAAGGTGAAAAACTGTTTTTT. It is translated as CASIQTGFVKGEKLFF.

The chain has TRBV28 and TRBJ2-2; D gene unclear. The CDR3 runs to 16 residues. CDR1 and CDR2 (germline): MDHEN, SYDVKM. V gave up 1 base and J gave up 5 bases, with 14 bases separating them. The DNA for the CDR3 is TGTGCCAGCAGTTTATTCGAAAGATCGTGGACCGGGGAGCTGTTTTTT. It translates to CASSLFERSWTGELFF.

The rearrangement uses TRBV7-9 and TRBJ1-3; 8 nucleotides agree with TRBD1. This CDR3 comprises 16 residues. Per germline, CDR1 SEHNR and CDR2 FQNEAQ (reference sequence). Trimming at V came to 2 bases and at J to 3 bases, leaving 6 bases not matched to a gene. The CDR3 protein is CASSLTGTGHGNTIYF. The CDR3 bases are TGTGCCAGCAGCTTAACCGGGACAGGCCATGGAAACACCATATATTTT.

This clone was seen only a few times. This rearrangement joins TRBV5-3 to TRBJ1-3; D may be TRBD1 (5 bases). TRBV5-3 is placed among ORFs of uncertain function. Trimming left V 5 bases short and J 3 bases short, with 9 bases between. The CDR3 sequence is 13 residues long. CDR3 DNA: TGTGCCAGAAGTCAGGGTCGTGGAAACACCATATATTTT. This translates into CARSQGRGNTIYF.

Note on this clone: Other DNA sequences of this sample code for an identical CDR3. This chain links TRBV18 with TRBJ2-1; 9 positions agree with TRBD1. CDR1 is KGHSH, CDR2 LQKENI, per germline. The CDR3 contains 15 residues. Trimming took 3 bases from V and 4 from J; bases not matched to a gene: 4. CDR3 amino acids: CASSPPGQGYNEQFF. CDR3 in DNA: TGTGCCAGCTCACCTCCCGGACAGGGGTACAATGAGCAGTTCTTC.

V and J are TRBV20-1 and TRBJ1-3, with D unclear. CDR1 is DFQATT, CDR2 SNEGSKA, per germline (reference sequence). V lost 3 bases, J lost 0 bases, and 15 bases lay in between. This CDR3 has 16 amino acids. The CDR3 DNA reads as TGCAGTGCTAGTTCCCCCGGACCGAACTCTGGAAACACCATATATTTT. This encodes CSASSPGPNSGNTIYF.

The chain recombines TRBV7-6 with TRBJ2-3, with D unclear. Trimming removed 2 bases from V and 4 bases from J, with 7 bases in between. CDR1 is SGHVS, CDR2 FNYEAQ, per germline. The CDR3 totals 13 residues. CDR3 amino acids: CASSLLHSDTQYF. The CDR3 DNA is TGTGCCAGCAGCTTACTTCACTCAGATACGCAGTATTTT.

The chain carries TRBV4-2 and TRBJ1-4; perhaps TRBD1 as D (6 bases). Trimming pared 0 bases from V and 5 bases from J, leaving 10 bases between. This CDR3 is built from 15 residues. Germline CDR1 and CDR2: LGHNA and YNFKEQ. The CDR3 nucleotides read TGTGCCAGCAGCCAAGAGGACAGTCGGAATGAAAAACTGTTTTTT. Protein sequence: CASSQEDSRNEKLFF.

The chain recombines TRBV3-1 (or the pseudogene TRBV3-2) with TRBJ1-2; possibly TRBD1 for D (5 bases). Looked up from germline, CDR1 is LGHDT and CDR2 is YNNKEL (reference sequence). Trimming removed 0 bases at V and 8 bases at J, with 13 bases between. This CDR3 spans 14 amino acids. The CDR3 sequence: CASSQDEGARGYTF. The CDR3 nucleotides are TGTGCCAGCAGCCAAGATGAAGGGGCGCGAGGCTACACCTTC.

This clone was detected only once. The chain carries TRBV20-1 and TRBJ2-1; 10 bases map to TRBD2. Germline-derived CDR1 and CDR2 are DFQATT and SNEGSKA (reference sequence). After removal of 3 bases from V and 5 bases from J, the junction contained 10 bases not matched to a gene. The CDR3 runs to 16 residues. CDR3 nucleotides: TGCAGTGCTAGTTTCCCTACTAGCGGGGATCACAATGAGCAGTTCTTC. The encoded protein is CSASFPTSGDHNEQFF.

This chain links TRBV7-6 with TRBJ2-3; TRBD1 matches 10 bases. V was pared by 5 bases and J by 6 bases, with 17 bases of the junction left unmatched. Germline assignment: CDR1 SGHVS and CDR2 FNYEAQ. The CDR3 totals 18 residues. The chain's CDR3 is CASSPGQGTSIGADTQYF. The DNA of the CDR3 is TGTGCCAGCAGCCCGGGACAGGGGACCTCCATCGGGGCGGATACGCAGTATTTT.